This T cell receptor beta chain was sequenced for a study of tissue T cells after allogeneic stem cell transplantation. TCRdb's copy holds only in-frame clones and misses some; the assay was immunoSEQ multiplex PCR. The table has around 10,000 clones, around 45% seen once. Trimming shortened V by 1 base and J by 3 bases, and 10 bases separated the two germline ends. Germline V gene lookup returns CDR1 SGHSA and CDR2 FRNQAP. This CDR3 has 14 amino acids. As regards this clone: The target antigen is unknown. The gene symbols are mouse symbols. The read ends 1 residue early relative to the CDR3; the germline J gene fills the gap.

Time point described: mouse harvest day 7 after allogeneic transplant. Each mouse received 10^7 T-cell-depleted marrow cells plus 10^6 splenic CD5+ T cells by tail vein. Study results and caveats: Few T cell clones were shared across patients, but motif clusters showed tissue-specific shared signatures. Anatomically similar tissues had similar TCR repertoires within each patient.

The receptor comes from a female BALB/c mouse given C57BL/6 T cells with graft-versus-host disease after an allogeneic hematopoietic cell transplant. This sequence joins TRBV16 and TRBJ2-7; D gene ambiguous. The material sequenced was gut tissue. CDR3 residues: CASSLGGSIYEQYF. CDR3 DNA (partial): TGTGCAAGCAGCTTAGGAGGCAGCATCTATGAACAGTAC.